This T cell receptor beta chain originates from a study of T cells in Graves' hyperthyroidism and ophthalmopathy. Whole-study findings and limits: In validation, the model predicted ophthalmopathy. These predictions came a median roughly 7.1 months before onset. Among clonotypes expanded in thyroid above 0.001, most were also found in blood.

Amplification of TCR beta CDR3 regions was performed using RNA transcripts as template. Carried out on the TCR CDR3, a first-round RT-PCR used the HTBI primer set. MiXCR, run by TCRdb on the multiplex PCR reads, gives a single entry per CDR3 protein. The table lists fewer than 250,000 distinct CDR3 sequences, approximately 25% of them singletons. V was clipped by 0 bases and J by 0 bases, with 20 bases between them. The CDR3 has 19 residues. The germline V gene has CDR1 MNHEY and CDR2 SVGEGT. Concerning this clonotype itself: Antigen specificity is unknown.

Each diagnosis was grounded in clinical symptoms, serum thyroxine and TRAb, thyroid ultrasound, and orbital computed tomography. Sequencing was carried out using blood. The chain joins TRBV6-2 or TRBV6-3 to TRBJ1-2; D might be TRBD1 (6 bases). The clonotype originates from a woman between 35 and 50 years old with Graves' ophthalmopathy. The CDR3 sequence is CASSYSGGRGGPTNYGYTF. Here the CDR3 DNA reads TGTGCCAGCAGTTACTCGGGCGGACGTGGGGGGCCCACTAACTATGGCTACACCTTC.